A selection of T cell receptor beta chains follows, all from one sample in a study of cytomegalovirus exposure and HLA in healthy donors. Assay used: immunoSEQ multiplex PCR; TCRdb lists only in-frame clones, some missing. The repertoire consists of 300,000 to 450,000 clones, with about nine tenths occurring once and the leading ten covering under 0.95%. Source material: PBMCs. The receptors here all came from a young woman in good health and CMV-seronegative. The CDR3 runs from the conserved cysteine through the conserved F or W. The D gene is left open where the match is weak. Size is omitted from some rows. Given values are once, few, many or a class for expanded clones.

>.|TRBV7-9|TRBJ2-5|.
CASSLDPGLGETQYF
TGTGCCAGCAGCTTAGACCCGGGACTCGGTGAGACCCAGTACTTC
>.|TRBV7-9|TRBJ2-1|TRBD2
CASSLGSLAGSPSYNEQFF
TGTGCCAGCAGCTTAGGGTCACTAGCGGGGTCCCCCTCCTACAATGAGCAGTTCTTC
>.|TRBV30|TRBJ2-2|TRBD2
CAWTGAGGHTGELFF
TGTGCCTGGACCGGTGCGGGGGGTCACACCGGGGAGCTGTTTTTT
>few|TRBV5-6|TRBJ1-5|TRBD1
CASSLRGTGWGNQPQHF
TGTGCCAGCAGCCTGAGGGGGACAGGTTGGGGCAATCAGCCCCAGCATTTT
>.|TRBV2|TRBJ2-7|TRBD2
CASTRIGRGPYEQYF
TGTGCCAGCACCCGAATTGGGAGGGGTCCCTACGAGCAGTACTTC
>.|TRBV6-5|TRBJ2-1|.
CASSYGGSDNEQFF
TGTGCCAGCAGTTACGGAGGATCGGACAATGAGCAGTTCTTC
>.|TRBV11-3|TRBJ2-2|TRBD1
CASSPRAGTGYTGELFF
TGTGCCAGCAGCCCTAGGGCCGGGACAGGGTACACCGGGGAGCTGTTTTTT
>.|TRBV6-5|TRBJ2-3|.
CASSYSRTRDTQYF
TGTGCCAGCAGTTACTCCAGGACAAGGGATACGCAGTATTTT
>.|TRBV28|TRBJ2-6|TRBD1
CASSDRGAGANVLTF
TGTGCCAGCAGTGACAGGGGCGCTGGGGCCAACGTCCTGACTTTC
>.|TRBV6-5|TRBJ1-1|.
CASSYVGANTEAFF
TGTGCCAGCAGTTACGTCGGAGCGAACACTGAAGCTTTCTTT
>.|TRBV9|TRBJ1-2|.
CASSVEAGIGGYTF
TGTGCCAGCAGCGTAGAGGCAGGGATCGGTGGCTACACCTTC
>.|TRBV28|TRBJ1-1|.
CASSLWRGEAFF
TGTGCCAGCAGTTTATGGAGGGGGGAAGCTTTCTTT
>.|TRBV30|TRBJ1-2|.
CAWSVFTGSRGYGYTF
TGTGCCTGGAGTGTTTTCACCGGGAGTCGGGGCTATGGCTACACCTTC
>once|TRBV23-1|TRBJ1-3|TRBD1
CASSQSRDSDLTGNTIYF
TGCGCCAGCAGTCAATCGCGGGACAGCGACCTGACTGGAAACACCATATATTTT
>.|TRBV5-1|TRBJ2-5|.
CASSPEGETQYF
TGCGCCAGCAGCCCCGAGGGCGAGACCCAGTACTTC
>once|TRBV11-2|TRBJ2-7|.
CASSRLGTGSYEQYF
TGTGCCAGCAGCCGACTAGGGACGGGCTCCTACGAGCAGTACTTC
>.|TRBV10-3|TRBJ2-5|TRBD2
CAIRSGLAGETQYF
TGTGCCATCAGATCGGGACTAGCGGGAGAGACCCAGTACTTC
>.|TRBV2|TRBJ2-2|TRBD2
CASSLGLAGATGELFF
TGTGCCAGCAGTTTAGGACTAGCGGGAGCAACTGGGGAGCTGTTTTTT
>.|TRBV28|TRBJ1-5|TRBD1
CASSSPGTGHQPQHF
TGTGCCAGCAGCTCTCCAGGGACAGGGCATCAGCCCCAGCATTTT
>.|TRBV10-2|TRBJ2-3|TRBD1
CASSGGGAPDTQYF
TGCGCCAGCAGTGGAGGGGGCGCCCCAGATACGCAGTATTTT
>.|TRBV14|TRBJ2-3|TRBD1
CASSPRTGQADTQYF
TGTGCCAGCAGCCCCAGGACAGGGCAGGCAGATACGCAGTATTTT
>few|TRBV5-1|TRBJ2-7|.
CASSSRAGSYEQYF
TGCGCCAGCAGTAGTCGCGCGGGCTCCTACGAGCAGTACTTC
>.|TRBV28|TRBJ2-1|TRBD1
CASSLDRGRINEQFF
TGTGCCAGCAGTTTAGACAGGGGGCGCATCAATGAGCAGTTCTTC
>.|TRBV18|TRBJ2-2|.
CASSPRDSQTVNTGELFF
TGTGCCAGCTCACCTCGGGACTCGCAAACCGTGAACACCGGGGAGCTGTTTTTT
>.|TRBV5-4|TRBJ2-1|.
CASSLGGLPGNEQFF
TGTGCCAGCAGCTTGGGGGGACTCCCGGGGAATGAGCAGTTCTTC
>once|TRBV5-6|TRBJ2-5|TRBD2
CASSFGGLAVETQYF
TGTGCCAGCAGCTTCGGGGGACTAGCGGTAGAGACCCAGTACTTC